Presented here are 32 T cell receptor beta chains from one specimen sequenced in a study of cytomegalovirus exposure and HLA in healthy donors. This PCR relied on a set of 60 Vbeta primers and 13 Jbeta primers. Produced via immunoSEQ multiplex PCR; TCRdb's table is partial and in-frame only. The table lists 120,000 to 150,000 clones, roughly 80% of them singletons. The specimen sequenced was PBMCs. Receptors were obtained from a woman younger than 45 in good health and CMV-seronegative.

The CDR3 loop reads CASTGQASGANVLTF. The CDR3 nucleotides are TGTGCCAGCACCGGACAGGCCTCTGGGGCCAACGTCCTGACTTTC. The chain joins TRBV6-6 to TRBJ2-6; 7 nucleotides align to TRBD1. V dropped 7 bases and J dropped 0; count of bases not matched to a gene: 3. Germline V lookup: CDR1 MNHNY, CDR2 SVGAGI (reference sequence). The CDR3 totals 15 residues.

The J gene is TRBJ2-7, the V gene TRBV18, with 7 bases lining up with TRBD1. Germline-derived CDR1 and CDR2 are KGHSH and LQKENI. The CDR3 runs to 14 residues. V shed 4 bases, J shed 2 bases, and the junction held 5 bases outside the gene matches. CDR3 DNA: TGTGCCAGCTCACGAGGACAGGAACCCTACGAGCAGTACTTC. Translation: CASSRGQEPYEQYF.

This clone was seen just once. The chain uses TRBV6-6 and TRBJ2-3; 7 bases line up with TRBD1. The germline gives CDR1 MNHNY, CDR2 SVGAGI (reference sequence). There are 14 residues in the CDR3. The V and J ends lost 5 bases and 3 bases, in that order; junction bases with no gene match: 5. CDR3 in amino acids: CASSKGQVTDTQYF. The CDR3 DNA is TGTGCCAGCAGTAAAGGACAGGTGACAGATACGCAGTATTTT.

The chain links TRBV7-2 to TRBJ2-5; D is unclear. This CDR3 is built from 13 residues. CDR1 is SGHTA and CDR2 is FQGNSA in the germline V gene. The V gene lost 2 bases and the J gene lost 5 bases, with 9 bases spanning the gap. The CDR3: CASSLNKLETQYF. The CDR3 nucleotides are TGTGCCAGCAGCTTAAATAAGCTGGAGACCCAGTACTTC.

V is TRBV7-9 and J is TRBJ1-4, with D maybe TRBD1 (6 bases). The V and J ends lost 5 bases and 0 bases respectively, with 19 bases between them. The CDR3 is made up of 18 amino acids. Looked up from germline, CDR1 is SEHNR and CDR2 is FQNEAQ (reference sequence). The CDR3 here is CASSPTGGPLATNEKLFF. CDR3 DNA sequence: TGTGCCAGCAGCCCCACCGGGGGGCCGCTCGCAACTAATGAAAAACTGTTTTTT.

This clone has just a few counts. The chain couples TRBV2 to TRBJ2-6; a weak D match, TRBD2 (5 bases). The CDR3 consists of 16 residues. Germline values: CDR1 SNHLY, CDR2 FYNNEI. V was trimmed by 6 bases and J by 3 bases, leaving 15 bases between them. The CDR3, as DNA: TGTGCCAGCAGCCTCGAAAAGGGAGATGGGGCCAACGTCCTGACTTTC. As protein: CASSLEKGDGANVLTF. The full variable domain, completed using reference TRBV2 and TRBJ2-6, is EPEVTQTPSHQVTQMGQEVILRCVPISNHLYFYWYRQILGQKVEFLVSFYNNEISEKSEIFDDQFSVERPDGSNFTLKIRSTKLEDSAMYFCASSLEKGDGANVLTFGAGSRLTVL.

The rearrangement links TRBV5-4 to TRBJ2-5; 7 bases are a match to TRBD2. Germline assignment: CDR1 SGHNT and CDR2 YYREEE (reference sequence). Germline trimming cut 0 bases from V and 1 base from J; bases unmatched to any gene: 9. The CDR3 is made up of 17 amino acids. DNA of the CDR3: TGTGCCAGCAGCTTGGGTGGGGGGGTTTATGGCCAAGAGACCCAGTACTTC. It yields the protein CASSLGGGVYGQETQYF.

The J gene is TRBJ1-4, the V gene TRBV4-1; D ambiguous. CDR3 length: 16 residues. CDR1 and CDR2 from the germline V gene are MGHRA and YSYEKL. Between the trimmed V and J ends, which lost 2 bases and 4 bases, there was a span of 14 bases. The CDR3: CASSQNLGSLNEKLFF. In nucleotides, the CDR3 is TGCGCCAGCAGCCAAAATTTAGGGAGCCTTAATGAAAAACTGTTTTTT.

The chain joins TRBV4-1 to TRBJ2-4; TRBD2 matches 8 bases. With V trimmed by 5 bases and J by 0 bases, 6 bases remained unmatched. The germline CDR1 and CDR2 sequences are MGHRA and YSYEKL. CDR3 length equals 16 residues. The CDR3, as DNA: TGCGCCAGCAGCGCCAGAGCGGGAGTAGCCAAAAACATTCAGTACTTC. Translation: CASSARAGVAKNIQYF.

The V gene is TRBV7-6, the J gene TRBJ1-3; D might be TRBD1 (6 bases). The CDR3 is made up of 13 amino acids. The germline V gene encodes CDR1 SGHVS and CDR2 FNYEAQ. Trimming removed 11 bases at V and 2 bases at J, with 13 bases between. The DNA of the CDR3 is TGTGCCGTTAGGGGACAAACTGGAAACACCATATATTTT. It yields the protein CAVRGQTGNTIYF.

The chain recombines TRBV5-4 with TRBJ1-2; 7 bases are a match to TRBD1. The length of the CDR3 is 17 residues. CDR1 is SGHNT and CDR2 is YYREEE in the germline V gene (reference sequence). Trimming removed 1 base from V and 5 bases from J; junction bases left unmatched: 14. As DNA, the CDR3 is TGTGCCAGCAGCTTGCACGGACTTCACAGGGGAAAATATGGCTACACCTTC. Residues: CASSLHGLHRGKYGYTF.

This clone showed up just once. The V call is TRBV4-1, the J call TRBJ1-1; TRBD1 matches at 7 bases. Germline CDR1 MGHRA, CDR2 YSYEKL. There are 15 residues in the CDR3. Trimming took 6 bases from V and 6 from J; bases not matched to a gene: 13. CDR3 DNA sequence: TGCGCCAGCAGAGCGAGACAGGGCCAGACACCTGAAGCTTTCTTT. Translated, it gives CASRARQGQTPEAFF.

The chain has TRBV5-4 and TRBJ2-7; TRBD1 aligns across 10 bases. This CDR3 contains 14 residues. Germline-derived CDR1 and CDR2 are SGHNT and YYREEE (reference sequence). V shed 4 bases, J shed 5 bases, and the junction held 6 bases outside the gene matches. Written as DNA, the CDR3 is TGTGCCAGCAGCCTAAGGACAGGGGGAGACGAGCAGTACTTC. Translated: CASSLRTGGDEQYF.

In the case of this clone: In the same sample, other DNA sequences code for this CDR3. The chain joins TRBV7-2 to TRBJ1-2; TRBD1 is a possible D gene (5 bases). Germline-derived CDR1 and CDR2 are SGHTA and FQGNSA. Deletions cut 5 bases from V and 6 bases from J, with 13 bases between. CDR3 length: 13 residues. The CDR3 nucleotides read TGTGCCAGCAGCACCGCCCAGGGCCATGGCTACACCTTC. Translating gives CASSTAQGHGYTF.

The chain couples TRBV29-1 to TRBJ2-4; 8 bases align to TRBD2. From germline, CDR1 is SQVTM and CDR2 ANQGSEA. This CDR3 has 13 amino acids. V gave up 7 bases and J gave up 7 bases; unmatched junction bases: 9. The CDR3 DNA follows: TGCAGCGCCCGCGGGGGGCTTGTTAACATTCAGTACTTC. Amino acids: CSARGGLVNIQYF. The whole variable domain, remainder taken from reference TRBV29-1 and TRBJ2-4, is SAVISQKPSRDICQRGTSLTIQCQVDSQVTMMFWYRQQPGQSLTLIATANQGSEATYESGFVIDKFPISRPNLTFSTLTVSNMSPEDSSIYLCSARGGLVNIQYFGAGTRLSVL.

A few counts support this clone. The V gene is TRBV6-5, the J gene TRBJ1-1; D unclear. CDR1 and CDR2 (germline): MNHEY, SVGAGI. Trimming stripped 7 bases from V and 8 bases from J, with 8 bases between. The CDR3 covers 10 residues. In nucleotides, the CDR3 is TGTGCCAGCACCCGAAGCGAAGCTTTCTTT. This gives the protein CASTRSEAFF.

This clone was seen once. The chain recombines TRBV30 with TRBJ2-2; D might be TRBD1 (6 bases). The CDR3 is 14 amino acids. V was clipped by 2 bases and J by 6 bases, with 13 bases between them. Germline V gene data show CDR1 as GTSNPN and CDR2 as SVGIG (reference sequence). This chain's CDR3 is CAWSLRTGSGELFF. The CDR3 DNA follows: TGTGCCTGGAGTTTGAGAACAGGGTCCGGGGAGCTGTTTTTT.

The rearrangement links TRBV5-5 to TRBJ2-1; D possibly corresponds to TRBD2 (7 bases). V was cut by 2 bases and J by 4 bases, with 19 bases left in between. Germline CDR1 and CDR2: SGHKS and YYEKEE (reference sequence). The CDR3 runs to 17 residues. The CDR3 reads CASSFGGLSGFYNEQFF. In DNA form, the CDR3 reads TGTGCCAGCAGCTTTGGGGGGCTTAGCGGGTTTTACAATGAGCAGTTCTTC.

The rearrangement uses TRBV6-1 and TRBJ1-2, with D perhaps matching TRBD1 (5 bases). The CDR3 covers 16 residues. Germline assignment: CDR1 MNHNS and CDR2 SASEGT. Trimming took 1 base from V and 6 from J, leaving 18 bases between them. CDR3 nucleotide sequence: TGTGCCAGCAGTGAAGTGGTGGGCGGACACATTAATGGCTACACCTTC. This encodes CASSEVVGGHINGYTF.

V gene TRBV7-2 combines with J gene TRBJ2-4, with 7 nucleotides matching TRBD2. Per germline, CDR1 SGHTA and CDR2 FQGNSA. Trimming took 5 bases from V and 1 from J; bases not matched to a gene: 5. The CDR3 extends over 15 amino acids. DNA of the CDR3: TGTGCCAGCAGCCCGTCACTAGCGGCCAAAAACATTCAGTACTTC. This translates into CASSPSLAAKNIQYF. Filled out from reference TRBV7-2 and TRBJ2-4, the complete variable domain reads GAGVSQSPSNKVTEKGKDVELRCDPISGHTALYWYRQSLGQGLEFLIYFQGNSAPDKSGLPSDRFSAERTGGSVSTLTIQRTQQEDSAVYLCASSPSLAAKNIQYFGAGTRLSVL.

The CDR3 bases are TGTGCCAGCAGTGAACGGTCGAACACTGAAGCTTTCTTT. This translates into CASSERSNTEAFF. The chain uses TRBV25-1 and TRBJ1-1; D unresolved. CDR1 and CDR2 from the germline V gene are MGHDK and SYGVNS. The V gene lost 2 bases and the J gene lost 1 base, with 5 bases spanning the gap. The CDR3 spans 13 residues.

This chain uses TRBV7-2 with TRBJ1-2; maybe TRBD1 (5 bases). CDR3 length: 15 amino acids. V was trimmed by 1 base and J by 5 bases, leaving 14 bases between them. Germline CDR1 and CDR2: SGHTA and FQGNSA. The CDR3 nucleotides read TGTGCCAGCAGCTTAGTGACCAGGGTTGGGTATGGCTACACCTTC. Translated: CASSLVTRVGYGYTF.

This chain links TRBV7-3 with TRBJ2-1; maybe TRBD2 (7 bases). Germline V gene lookup returns CDR1 SGHTA and CDR2 FQGTGA. Trimming took 2 bases from V and 0 from J, leaving 11 bases between them. The CDR3 totals 16 residues. CDR3 bases: TGTGCCAGCAGCTTAGAGGGGGGGAGCTCCTACAATGAGCAGTTCTTC. Protein: CASSLEGGSSYNEQFF.

The gene calls are TRBV2 and TRBJ2-3; TRBD2 is a possible D gene (5 bases). Per germline, CDR1 SNHLY and CDR2 FYNNEI. With 6 bases removed from V and 2 bases from J, the gap between germline ends came to 15 bases. CDR3 size: 15 residues. The CDR3 sequence: CASRKRQLHTDTQYF. The CDR3 region has the DNA TGTGCCAGCAGGAAGCGGCAGCTACACACAGATACGCAGTATTTT.

V usage is TRBV5-5 and J usage is TRBJ2-7; D gene unclear. This CDR3 comprises 14 residues. V gave up 1 base and J gave up 0 bases, with 8 bases separating them. Germline values: CDR1 SGHKS, CDR2 YYEKEE (reference sequence). CDR3 sequence: CASSLLPSSYEQYF. DNA of the CDR3: TGTGCCAGCAGCTTGCTACCTAGCTCCTACGAGCAGTACTTC. Drawing the rest from reference TRBV5-5 and TRBJ2-7, the complete variable domain is DAGVTQSPTHLIKTRGQQVTLRCSPISGHKSVSWYQQVLGQGPQFIFQYYEKEERGRGNFPDRFSARQFPNYSSELNVNALLLGDSALYLCASSLLPSSYEQYFGPGTRLTVT.

V usage is TRBV5-1 and J usage is TRBJ1-4, with a tentative D call TRBD1 (6 bases). Per the germline V gene, CDR1 is SGHRS and CDR2 is YFSETQ. The ends were cut back, 8 bases at V and 0 bases at J, with 23 bases in the middle. The CDR3 has 18 residues. The CDR3: CASRWNRAEMATNEKLFF. In DNA, the CDR3 is TGCGCCAGTAGATGGAACAGGGCCGAGATGGCAACTAATGAAAAACTGTTTTTT. The complete variable domain, with remaining parts taken from reference TRBV5-1 and TRBJ1-4, reads KAGVTQTPRYLIKTRGQQVTLSCSPISGHRSVSWYQQTPGQGLQFLFEYFSETQRNKGNFPGRFSGRQFSNSRSEMNVSTLELGDSALYLCASRWNRAEMATNEKLFFGSGTQLSVL.

The chain joins TRBV12-5 to TRBJ1-1; D is unclear. Trimming left V 4 bases short and J 4 bases short, with 10 bases between. The CDR3 runs 13 residues. Germline assignment: CDR1 LGHNT and CDR2 FRNRAP. CDR3 region: CASGYVGGTEAFF. The CDR3, as DNA: TGTGCTAGTGGTTACGTAGGAGGCACTGAAGCTTTCTTT.

This clone has only a few counts. The V call is TRBV7-2, the J call TRBJ2-1; 12 positions agree with TRBD2. This CDR3 spans 16 amino acids. CDR1 SGHTA and CDR2 FQGNSA come from the germline V gene. With 5 bases clipped from V and 7 bases from J, the junction kept 9 bases outside the gene matches. CDR3: CASSPTSGSGKNEQFF. Written as DNA, the CDR3 is TGTGCCAGCAGCCCGACTAGCGGGAGTGGTAAAAATGAGCAGTTCTTC.

J is TRBJ2-2 and V is TRBV5-1, with 9 bases fitting TRBD1. V shed 3 bases, J shed 2 bases, and the junction held 2 bases outside the gene matches. This CDR3 spans 15 amino acids. The germline V gene has CDR1 SGHRS and CDR2 YFSETQ. CDR3 bases: TGCGCCAGCAGCTGGACAGGGGTTAACACCGGGGAGCTGTTTTTT. Translating gives CASSWTGVNTGELFF.

The chain employs TRBV11-2 and TRBJ2-7; D perhaps matches TRBD2 (5 bases). The CDR3 is 15 residues long. V gave up 5 bases and J gave up 0 bases, with 14 bases separating them. CDR1 is SGHAT and CDR2 is FQNNGV in the germline V gene. CDR3 sequence (DNA): TGTGCCAGCAGCCCCAGGACTGACAACTCCTACGAGCAGTACTTC. This codes for CASSPRTDNSYEQYF.

A few counts support this clone. The chain is built from TRBV4-1 and TRBJ1-4; D is possibly TRBD1 (6 bases). V was pared by 3 bases and J by 0 bases, with 17 bases between. Germline V CDR1 and CDR2: MGHRA, YSYEKL. This CDR3 has 18 residues. CDR3: CASSQVSDRISTNEKLFF. CDR3 nucleotide sequence: TGCGCCAGCAGCCAGGTTTCAGACAGGATTTCAACTAATGAAAAACTGTTTTTT.

The gene calls are TRBV4-1 and TRBJ2-5; D ambiguous. CDR1 MGHRA and CDR2 YSYEKL come from the germline V gene. The CDR3 is made up of 15 amino acids. Trimming removed 0 bases at V and 5 bases at J, with 13 bases between. CDR3 DNA sequence: TGCGCCAGCAGCCAAGATGACTTAGCTATGGAGACCCAGTACTTC. Translated, it gives CASSQDDLAMETQYF.